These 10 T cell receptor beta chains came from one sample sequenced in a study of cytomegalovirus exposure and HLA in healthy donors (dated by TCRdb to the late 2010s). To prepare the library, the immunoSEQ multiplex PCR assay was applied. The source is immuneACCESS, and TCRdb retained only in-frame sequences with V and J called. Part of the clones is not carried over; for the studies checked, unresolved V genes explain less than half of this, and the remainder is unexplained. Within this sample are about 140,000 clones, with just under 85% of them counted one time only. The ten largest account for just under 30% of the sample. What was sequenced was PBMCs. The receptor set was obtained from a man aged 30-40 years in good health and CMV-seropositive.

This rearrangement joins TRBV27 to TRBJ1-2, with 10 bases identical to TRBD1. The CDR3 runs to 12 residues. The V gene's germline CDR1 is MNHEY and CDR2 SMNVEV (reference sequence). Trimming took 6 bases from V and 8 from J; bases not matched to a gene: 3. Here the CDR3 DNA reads TGTGCCAGCAGGACAGGGGGCGAGGGCTACACCTTC. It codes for CASRTGGEGYTF.

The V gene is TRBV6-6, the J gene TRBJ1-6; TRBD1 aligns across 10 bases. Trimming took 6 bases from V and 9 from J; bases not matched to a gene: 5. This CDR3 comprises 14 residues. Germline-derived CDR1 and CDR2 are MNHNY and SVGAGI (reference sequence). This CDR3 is CASRGTGEFSPLHF. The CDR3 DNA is TGTGCCAGCAGGGGGACAGGGGAATTTTCACCCCTCCACTTT.

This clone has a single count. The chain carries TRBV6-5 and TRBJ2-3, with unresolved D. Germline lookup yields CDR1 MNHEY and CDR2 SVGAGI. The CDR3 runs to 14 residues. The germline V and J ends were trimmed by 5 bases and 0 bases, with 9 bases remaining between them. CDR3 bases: TGTGCCAGCAGTATAGGTAGCAGCACAGATACGCAGTATTTT. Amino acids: CASSIGSSTDTQYF.

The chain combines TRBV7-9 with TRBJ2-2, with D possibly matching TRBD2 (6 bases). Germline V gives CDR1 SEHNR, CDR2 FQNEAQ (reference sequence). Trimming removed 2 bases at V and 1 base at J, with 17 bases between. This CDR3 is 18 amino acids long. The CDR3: CASSLPFLGGLNTGELFF. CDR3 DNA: TGTGCCAGCAGCTTACCCTTTCTGGGGGGTTTGAACACCGGGGAGCTGTTTTTT.

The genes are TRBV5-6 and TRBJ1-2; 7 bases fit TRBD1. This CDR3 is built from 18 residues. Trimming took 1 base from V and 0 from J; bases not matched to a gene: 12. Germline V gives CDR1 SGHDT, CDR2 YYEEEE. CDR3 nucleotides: TGTGCCAGCAGCTTGTGGTGGGTATGGGACAGAACTAACTATGGCTACACCTTC. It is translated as CASSLWWVWDRTNYGYTF.

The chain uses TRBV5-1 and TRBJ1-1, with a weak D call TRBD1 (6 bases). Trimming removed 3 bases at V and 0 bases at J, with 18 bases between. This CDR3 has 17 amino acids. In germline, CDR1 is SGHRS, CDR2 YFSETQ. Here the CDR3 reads CASSSYGGTSMNTEAFF. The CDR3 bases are TGCGCCAGCAGCTCTTATGGGGGCACCTCGATGAACACTGAAGCTTTCTTT.

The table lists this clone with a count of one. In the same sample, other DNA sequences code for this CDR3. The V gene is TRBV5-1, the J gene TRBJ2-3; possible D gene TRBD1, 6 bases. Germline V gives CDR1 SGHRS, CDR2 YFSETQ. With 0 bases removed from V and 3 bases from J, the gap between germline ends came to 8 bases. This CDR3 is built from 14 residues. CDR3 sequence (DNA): TGCGCCAGCAGCTTGGTGAGGGGGACAGATACGCAGTATTTT. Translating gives CASSLVRGTDTQYF.

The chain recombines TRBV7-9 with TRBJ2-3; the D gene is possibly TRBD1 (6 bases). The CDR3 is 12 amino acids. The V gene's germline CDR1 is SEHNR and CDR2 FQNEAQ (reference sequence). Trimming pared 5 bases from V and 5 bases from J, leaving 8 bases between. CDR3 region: CASSTQGDTQYF. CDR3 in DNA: TGTGCCAGCAGCACACAGGGAGATACGCAGTATTTT.

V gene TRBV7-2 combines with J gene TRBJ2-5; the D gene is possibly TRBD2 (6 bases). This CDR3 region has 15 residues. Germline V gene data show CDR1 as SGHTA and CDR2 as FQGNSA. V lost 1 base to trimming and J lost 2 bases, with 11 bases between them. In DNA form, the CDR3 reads TGTGCCAGCAGCTTAGACGGGGACTTTCAAGAGACCCAGTACTTC. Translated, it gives CASSLDGDFQETQYF.

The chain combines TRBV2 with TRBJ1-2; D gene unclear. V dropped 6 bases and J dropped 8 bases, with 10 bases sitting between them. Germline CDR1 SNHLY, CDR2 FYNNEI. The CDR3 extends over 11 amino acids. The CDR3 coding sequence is TGTGCCAGCAGCCTAGGAAGCGGCTACACCTTC. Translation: CASSLGSGYTF. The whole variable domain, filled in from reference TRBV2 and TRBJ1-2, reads EPEVTQTPSHQVTQMGQEVILRCVPISNHLYFYWYRQILGQKVEFLVSFYNNEISEKSEIFDDQFSVERPDGSNFTLKIRSTKLEDSAMYFCASSLGSGYTFGSGTRLTVV.